This T cell receptor beta chain appears in the sequencing data of a study of shared clonotypes between healthy human individuals. Study in general: Researchers assigned three CD4 naive, three CD4 memory, two CD8 naive and one CD8 memory plate to each donor.

Germline V gives CDR1 SGHAT, CDR2 FQNNGV. This CDR3 is built from 15 residues. V lost 3 bases to trimming and J lost 4 bases; unmatched junction nucleotides: 8. In the authors' methods: ImmunoSEQ output lacked quality scores and full-length reads, limiting matched filtering. This table comes from immunoSEQ multiplex PCR, and its TCRdb copy is limited to in-frame clones, with some not included. The DNA was the basis for D and trimming; V, J and clone size are from that table. This table has a few million clones, 95% appearing once. Study findings and constraints: Clonotype sharing among the donors was expected to vary with sequencing depth. The study's rarefaction showed incomplete sorted-subset sequencing despite large depth.

Note on this clone: Its target is not known.

The rearrangement links TRBV11-2 to TRBJ2-5; 7 bases are a match to TRBD1. The TCR sequence derives from a man aged 18 to 29 in good health. Input material: naive CD4+ T cells sorted from blood. Subset specified: CD45RA+ positively selected. CDR3 residues: CASSLMGTGVETQYF. The CDR3 coding sequence is TGTGCCAGCAGCTTGATGGGCACAGGGGTAGAGACCCAGTACTTC.